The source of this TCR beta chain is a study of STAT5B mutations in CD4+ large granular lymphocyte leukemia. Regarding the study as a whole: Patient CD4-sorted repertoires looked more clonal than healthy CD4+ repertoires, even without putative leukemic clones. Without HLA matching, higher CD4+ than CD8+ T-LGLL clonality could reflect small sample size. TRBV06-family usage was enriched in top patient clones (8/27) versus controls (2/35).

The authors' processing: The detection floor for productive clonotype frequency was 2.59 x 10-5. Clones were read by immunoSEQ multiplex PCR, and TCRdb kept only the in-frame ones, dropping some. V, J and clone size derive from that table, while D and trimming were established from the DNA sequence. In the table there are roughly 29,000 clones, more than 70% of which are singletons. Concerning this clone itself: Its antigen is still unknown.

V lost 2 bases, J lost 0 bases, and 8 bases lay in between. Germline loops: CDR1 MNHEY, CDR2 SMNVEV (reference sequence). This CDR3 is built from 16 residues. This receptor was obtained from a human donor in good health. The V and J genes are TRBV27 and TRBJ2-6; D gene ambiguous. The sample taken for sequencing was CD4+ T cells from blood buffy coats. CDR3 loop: CASSLLFSSGANVLTF. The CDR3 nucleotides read TGTGCCAGCAGTTTACTTTTCTCCTCTGGGGCCAACGTCCTGACTTTC.